This TCR beta chain was profiled in a study of T cell changes during pregnancy in multiple sclerosis. Sequencing was performed with immunoSEQ multiplex PCR; in TCRdb, only in-frame clones are kept and a portion is missing. The table lists some 94,000 clones, more than 85% of them singletons. The germline CDR1 and CDR2 sequences are SEHNR and FQNEAQ (reference sequence). V was pared by 1 base and J by 4 bases, with 8 bases of the junction left unmatched. CDR3 length equals 16 residues. V gene TRBV7-9 combines with J gene TRBJ2-3; TRBD2 aligns across 7 bases. Source: peripheral blood, taken in the first trimester of pregnancy. The receptor's source is a female donor with multiple sclerosis, enrolled in a pregnancy study. CDR3 nucleotide sequence: TGTGCCAGCAGCTTAGGCGGCGGGAGATCCCCAGATACGCAGTATTTT. Amino acids: CASSLGGGRSPDTQYF.